Presented here are 5 T cell receptor beta chains from one specimen sequenced in a study of beta chain features in type 1 diabetes. Expressed TCRB transcripts were sequenced because the isolated RNA had all been reverse transcribed beforehand. Profiling relied on immunoSEQ multiplex PCR, and the TCRdb table lists in-frame clones only, not all of them. This sample has hundreds of thousands of clones, with approximately 31% found just once. The sample comprised naive CD4+ T cells from blood. The receptors were gathered from a man between 18 and 29 years old in good health.

In nucleotides, the CDR3 is TGTGCCAGCAGCTTGGTGGCAGCGGGACGCACAGATACGCAGTATTTT. Amino acids: CASSLVAAGRTDTQYF. The J gene is TRBJ2-3, the V gene TRBV5-6, with TRBD2 matching 7 bases. Germline V CDR1 and CDR2: SGHDT, YYEEEE. The CDR3 extends over 16 amino acids. V trimming: 0 bases; J trimming: 1 base; junction bases outside the gene matches: 5.

The genes are TRBV11-3 and TRBJ2-2; D is unresolved. Per the germline V gene, CDR1 is SGHNT and CDR2 is YENEEA. V lost 2 bases to trimming and J lost 6 bases, with 10 bases between them. The CDR3 runs 14 residues. This CDR3 reads CASSLRGFPGELFF. Here the CDR3 DNA reads TGTGCCAGCAGCTTAAGAGGTTTTCCCGGGGAGCTGTTTTTT.

This clone has only a few counts. V gene TRBV30 combines with J gene TRBJ1-2, with D unclear. This CDR3 comprises 12 residues. Germline CDR1 GTSNPN, CDR2 SVGIG (reference sequence). V lost 0 bases and J 8 bases, leaving 10 bases between the germline ends. DNA for the CDR3: TGTGCCTGGAGTGTACCTCCCCTAGGCTACACCTTC. It codes for CAWSVPPLGYTF.

The chain carries TRBV29-1 and TRBJ2-5; D gene unclear. This CDR3 region has 11 residues. The germline CDR1 and CDR2 sequences are SQVTM and ANQGSEA. V dropped 5 bases and J dropped 7 bases, with 11 bases sitting between them. CDR3 residues: CSVNTGMTQYF. DNA for the CDR3: TGCAGCGTTAATACCGGTATGACCCAGTACTTC.

This sequence joins TRBV7-6 and TRBJ2-1; 11 bases are shared with TRBD2. This CDR3 has 16 amino acids. Trimming cost V 5 bases and J 4 bases; bases outside gene matches: 7. CDR1 is SGHVS, CDR2 FNYEAQ, per germline. In nucleotides, the CDR3 is TGTGCCAGCAGCGAAAATAGCGGGAGGGAATACAATGAGCAGTTCTTC. Protein sequence: CASSENSGREYNEQFF.